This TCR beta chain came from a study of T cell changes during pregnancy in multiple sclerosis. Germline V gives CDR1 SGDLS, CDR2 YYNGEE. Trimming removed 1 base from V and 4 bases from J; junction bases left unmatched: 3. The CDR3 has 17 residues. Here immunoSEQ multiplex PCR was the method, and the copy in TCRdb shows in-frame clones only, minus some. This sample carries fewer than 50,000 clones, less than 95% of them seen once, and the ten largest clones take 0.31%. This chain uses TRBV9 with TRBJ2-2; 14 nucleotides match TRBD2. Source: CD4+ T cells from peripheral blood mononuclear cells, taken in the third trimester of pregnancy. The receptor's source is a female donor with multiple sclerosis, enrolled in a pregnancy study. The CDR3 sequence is CASSVRGTSGGTGELFF. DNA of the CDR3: TGTGCCAGCAGCGTAAGAGGGACTAGCGGGGGCACCGGGGAGCTGTTTTTT. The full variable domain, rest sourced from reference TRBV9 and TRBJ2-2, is DSGVTQTPKHLITATGQRVTLRCSPRSGDLSVYWYQQSLDQGLQFLIQYYNGEERAKGNILERFSAQQFPDLHSELNLSSLELGDSALYFCASSVRGTSGGTGELFFGEGSRLTVL.